One sample yielded the 30 T cell receptor beta chains listed below, sequenced in a study of T cell responses to AZD1222 COVID-19 vaccine. TCRdb keeps only in-frame clones here, not all; method: immunoSEQ multiplex PCR. The profile covers roughly 140,000 clones, with approximately 89% appearing a single time and 4.7% taken by the ten largest. Sequencing used peripheral blood, obtained on day 0 of AZD1222 vaccination. These receptors were taken from an adult in good health.

This chain links TRBV2 with TRBJ1-1; D perhaps matches TRBD1 (6 bases). The CDR3 is 15 amino acids. Germline loops: CDR1 SNHLY, CDR2 FYNNEI. V dropped 9 bases and J dropped 2 bases, with 19 bases sitting between them. CDR3 sequence reads: CARIQGVGGNTEAFF. As DNA, the CDR3 is TGTGCCAGGATACAGGGTGTTGGAGGTAACACTGAAGCTTTCTTT.

V and J are TRBV3-1 (or the pseudogene TRBV3-2) and TRBJ1-1, with D tentatively TRBD1 (5 bases). The germline V gene has CDR1 LGHDT and CDR2 YNNKEL (reference sequence). V was pared by 4 bases and J by 2 bases, with 14 bases between. The CDR3 spans 15 residues. The CDR3 bases are TGTGCCAGCAGCCCCTATCAGGGCCACAACACTGAAGCTTTCTTT. It is translated as CASSPYQGHNTEAFF.

The chain recombines TRBV7-8 with TRBJ1-1; D not resolved. V was cut by 1 base and J by 14 bases, with 14 bases left in between. From germline, CDR1 is SGHVS and CDR2 FQNEAQ. CDR3 length: 12 residues. CDR3 protein: CASSLDRQAPFF. The CDR3 DNA follows: TGTGCCAGCAGCTTAGATCGCCAGGCTCCCTTCTTT.

The rearrangement links TRBV3-1 (or the pseudogene TRBV3-2) to TRBJ1-1, with 8 bases lining up with TRBD1. Germline CDR1 is LGHDT and CDR2 is YNNKEL (reference sequence). Trimming removed 7 bases from V and 1 base from J; junction bases left unmatched: 14. The CDR3 totals 17 residues. The chain's CDR3 is CASTIGQGARGNTEAFF. CDR3 coding DNA: TGTGCCAGCACCATCGGGCAGGGGGCGCGGGGGAACACTGAAGCTTTCTTT.

The chain employs TRBV18 and TRBJ1-2; 9 positions match TRBD1. V was pared by 3 bases and J by 8 bases, with 10 bases of the junction left unmatched. The germline V gene has CDR1 KGHSH and CDR2 LQKENI. The CDR3 length is 15 residues. Here the CDR3 DNA reads TGTGCCAGCTCACCCTCGGGACAGGGTTTGCAGGGCTACACCTTC. Amino acids: CASSPSGQGLQGYTF.

The rearrangement uses TRBV14 and TRBJ1-5, with D perhaps matching TRBD1 (5 bases). Germline V gene data show CDR1 as SGHDN and CDR2 as FVKESK. The V end lost 1 base, the J end lost 9 bases, and 10 bases lay between the germline ends. The length of the CDR3 is 13 residues. CDR3 sequence: CASSQAWDWPQHF. CDR3 nucleotide sequence: TGTGCCAGCAGCCAAGCTTGGGACTGGCCCCAGCATTTT. Drawing the rest from reference TRBV14 and TRBJ1-5, the complete variable domain is EAGVTQFPSHSVIEKGQTVTLRCDPISGHDNLYWYRRVMGKEIKFLLHFVKESKQDESGMPNNRFLAERTGGTYSTLKVQPAELEDSGVYFCASSQAWDWPQHFGDGTRLSIL.

This clone was observed a handful of times. The chain uses TRBV2 and TRBJ1-3; D gene ambiguous. The CDR3 runs 14 residues. The V and J ends lost 6 bases and 0 bases respectively, with 9 bases between them. Germline-derived CDR1 and CDR2 are SNHLY and FYNNEI. CDR3 amino acids: CASSFTSSGNTIYF. For the CDR3, the DNA is TGTGCCAGCAGCTTTACCAGCTCTGGAAACACCATATATTTT.

The chain employs TRBV6-1 and TRBJ2-5, with TRBD1 identical over 10 bases. The ends lost 4 bases at V and 2 bases at J; junction bases unmatched: 7. Looked up from germline, CDR1 is MNHNS and CDR2 is SASEGT. This CDR3 contains 16 residues. The CDR3 region has the DNA TGTGCCAGCAGTGTCGTACCGGGACAGGGGCAAGAGACCCAGTACTTC. As protein: CASSVVPGQGQETQYF.

V is TRBV6-1 and J is TRBJ2-7; 10 bases are a match to TRBD1. Unmatched junction bases numbered 4, after V lost 3 bases and J lost 2 bases. Germline values: CDR1 MNHNS, CDR2 SASEGT. The CDR3 runs 15 residues. CDR3 in DNA: TGTGCCAGCAGTGATGAGGGACAGGGGACCTACGAGCAGTACTTC. This encodes CASSDEGQGTYEQYF.

V usage is TRBV19 and J usage is TRBJ2-1; perhaps TRBD2 as D (6 bases). V was pared by 10 bases and J by 5 bases, with 18 bases between. The CDR3 runs 14 residues. The germline CDR1 and CDR2 sequences are LNHDA and SQIVND (reference sequence). CDR3 nucleotides: TGTGCCACCGCGGAGGGTACTTGGAACAATGAGCAGTTCTTC. It codes for CATAEGTWNNEQFF.

This chain connects TRBV28 to TRBJ1-5, with TRBD1 as a possible D gene (5 bases). Trimming removed 3 bases from V and 7 bases from J, with 10 bases in between. Germline V gives CDR1 MDHEN, CDR2 SYDVKM. The CDR3 consists of 13 residues. In nucleotides, the CDR3 is TGTGCCAGCAGTTTGGGGGGTAGCCAGCCCCAGCATTTT. It yields the protein CASSLGGSQPQHF.

In this sample, this clone turned up a few times. The genes are TRBV19 and TRBJ1-2, with 9 bases lining up with TRBD1. Germline assignment: CDR1 LNHDA and CDR2 SQIVND (reference sequence). After removal of 7 bases from V and 2 bases from J, the junction contained 8 bases not matched to a gene. The CDR3 runs to 15 residues. The CDR3 is CASNLRGTGNYGYTF. CDR3 bases: TGTGCCAGTAATCTTAGAGGGACAGGGAACTATGGCTACACCTTC.

The chain is built from TRBV6-1 and TRBJ2-7, with D unresolved. The germline gives CDR1 MNHNS, CDR2 SASEGT. The CDR3 sequence is 15 residues long. The germline V and J ends were trimmed by 2 bases and 6 bases, with 17 bases remaining between them. The CDR3 region has the DNA TGTGCCAGCAGTGAATCGGGCGGCGGCCCAGCCGAGCAGTACTTC. Amino acids: CASSESGGGPAEQYF.

V and J are TRBV29-1 and TRBJ2-7; 10 positions agree with TRBD2. This CDR3 spans 14 amino acids. Germline CDR1 SQVTM, CDR2 ANQGSEA. V lost 4 bases, J lost 3 bases, and 6 bases stayed unmatched. The CDR3 reads CSVARTSGRYEQYF. The CDR3 nucleotides read TGCAGCGTTGCCCGGACTAGCGGACGCTACGAGCAGTACTTC.

The chain is built from TRBV18 and TRBJ1-2, with a possible D match to TRBD1 (6 bases). V dropped 6 bases and J dropped 2 bases, with 16 bases sitting between them. CDR1 is KGHSH and CDR2 is LQKENI in the germline V gene. The CDR3 totals 15 residues. The CDR3 DNA follows: TGTGCCAGCTCCAGAAGACAGGTCCTAAACTATGGCTACACCTTC. Translation gives CASSRRQVLNYGYTF. The full variable domain, completed using reference TRBV18 and TRBJ1-2, is NAGVMQNPRHLVRRRGQEARLRCSPMKGHSHVYWYRQLPEEGLKFMVYLQKENIIDESGMPKERFSAEFPKEGPSILRIQQVVRGDSAAYFCASSRRQVLNYGYTFGSGTRLTVV.

CDR3 DNA sequence: TGTGCCAGCAGCTACGGTGGAGGGACTGAAGCTTTCTTT. Translating gives CASSYGGGTEAFF. The chain carries TRBV5-5 and TRBJ1-1; D is ambiguous. Deletions cut 3 bases from V and 5 bases from J, with 11 bases between. The CDR3 has 13 residues. Germline V lookup: CDR1 SGHKS, CDR2 YYEKEE (reference sequence).

This rearrangement joins TRBV16 to TRBJ1-1, with 8 bases matching TRBD1. Germline V gene sequence: CDR1 KGHSY, CDR2 FQNENV. V was clipped by 3 bases and J by 0 bases; unmatched bases: 3. The CDR3 contains 15 residues. DNA for the CDR3: TGTGCCAGCAGCCAGTCGACAGGGGTGAACACTGAAGCTTTCTTT. Amino acid sequence: CASSQSTGVNTEAFF.

The V call is TRBV19, the J call TRBJ1-2; D gene unclear. The CDR3 loop spans 21 amino acids. The V end lost 3 bases, the J end lost 3 bases, and 32 bases lay between the germline ends. Germline lookup yields CDR1 LNHDA and CDR2 SQIVND (reference sequence). Written as DNA, the CDR3 is TGTGCCAGTAGTATGTCCGTTCTTCCCCCGGAGTCAACCCCACCCCACTATGGCTACACCTTC. Translating it yields CASSMSVLPPESTPPHYGYTF.

The gene calls are TRBV27 and TRBJ2-7; 9 nucleotides agree with TRBD1. CDR1 MNHEY and CDR2 SMNVEV come from the germline V gene (reference sequence). The length of the CDR3 is 13 residues. Trimming cost V 5 bases and J 11 bases; bases outside gene matches: 10. The CDR3: CASSPGQGFIKYF. The CDR3 region has the DNA TGTGCCAGCAGTCCGGGACAGGGTTTTATTAAGTACTTC.

V gene TRBV15 combines with J gene TRBJ2-7, with TRBD1 matching 8 bases. The CDR3 is 14 amino acids. V lost 2 bases, J lost 4 bases, and 4 bases stayed unmatched. CDR1 LNHNV and CDR2 YYDKDF come from the germline V gene (reference sequence). DNA for the CDR3: TGTGCCACCAGCAGACAGGGGGCGTTGTACGAGCAGTACTTC. This codes for CATSRQGALYEQYF.

For the CDR3, the DNA is TGTGCCAGCAGCTCGCTTTACGGGGCCACCGGGGAGCTGTTTTTT. Its translation: CASSSLYGATGELFF. The chain couples TRBV7-9 to TRBJ2-2, with D perhaps assigned TRBD1 or TRBD2 (5 bases each). The CDR3 extends over 15 amino acids. Between the trimmed V and J ends, which lost 4 bases and 4 bases, there was a span of 13 bases. CDR1 is SEHNR, CDR2 FQNEAQ, per germline (reference sequence).

The sample holds a few counts of this clone. CDR3 sequence: CASSEATGGSYEQYF. The CDR3 bases are TGTGCCAGCAGTGAAGCGACAGGGGGCTCCTACGAGCAGTACTTC. The rearrangement joins TRBV6-1 to TRBJ2-7; 9 positions match TRBD1. Germline-derived CDR1 and CDR2 are MNHNS and SASEGT. V lost 0 bases to trimming and J lost 0 bases; unmatched junction nucleotides: 0. The CDR3 totals 15 residues.

The CDR3 DNA reads as TGCGCCAGCACCTCGACCAGGGGGCCGGGGGCCAACGTCCTGACTTTC. Protein sequence: CASTSTRGPGANVLTF. The chain uses TRBV5-1 and TRBJ2-6; 8 nucleotides align to TRBD1. There are 16 residues in the CDR3. Trimming took 6 bases from V and 4 from J; bases not matched to a gene: 9. Germline loops: CDR1 SGHRS, CDR2 YFSETQ.

This chain links TRBV5-1 with TRBJ1-1; a weak D match, TRBD1 (5 bases). The germline gives CDR1 SGHRS, CDR2 YFSETQ. The CDR3 spans 15 residues. Trimming took off 0 bases at V and 5 bases at J, with 14 bases between the two ends. The CDR3 DNA sequence: TGCGCCAGCAGCTTGGAAGCAGGGAGATCTACTGAAGCTTTCTTT. Protein: CASSLEAGRSTEAFF. Together with reference TRBV5-1 and TRBJ1-1, the CDR3 gives the full variable domain: KAGVTQTPRYLIKTRGQQVTLSCSPISGHRSVSWYQQTPGQGLQFLFEYFSETQRNKGNFPGRFSGRQFSNSRSEMNVSTLELGDSALYLCASSLEAGRSTEAFFGQGTRLTVV.

V and J are TRBV29-1 and TRBJ2-7, with TRBD1 identical over 10 bases. The V segment lost 5 bases and the J segment 3 bases; nucleotides outside the gene matches: 7. Germline V gene data show CDR1 as SQVTM and CDR2 as ANQGSEA. This CDR3 spans 14 amino acids. CDR3 bases: TGCAGCGTTACCCCCCGGACAGGGGGCTACGAGCAGTACTTC. Protein product: CSVTPRTGGYEQYF.

This chain links TRBV10-3 with TRBJ1-3; no definite D call. Germline CDR1 reads ENHRY; CDR2 reads SYGVKD. Trimming removed 3 bases at V and 0 bases at J, with 3 bases between. This CDR3 is built from 13 residues. The CDR3 sequence: CAISDSSGNTIYF. The CDR3 nucleotides read TGTGCCATCAGTGACAGCTCTGGAAACACCATATATTTT.

The V call is TRBV27, the J call TRBJ1-5; the D is unclear. Trimming removed 2 bases at V and 4 bases at J, with 9 bases between. This CDR3 is 14 amino acids long. Germline assignment: CDR1 MNHEY and CDR2 SMNVEV (reference sequence). The CDR3 protein is CASSLEGNNQPQHF. CDR3 DNA: TGTGCCAGCAGTTTAGAGGGAAATAATCAGCCCCAGCATTTT.

The J gene is TRBJ1-6, the V gene TRBV19; D gene uncertain. This CDR3 has 13 residues. Germline V CDR1 and CDR2: LNHDA, SQIVND (reference sequence). V was pared by 3 bases and J by 12 bases, with 12 bases between. The CDR3 coding sequence is TGTGCCAGTAGTATCCTATATGGTGAACCCCTCCACTTT. It specifies CASSILYGEPLHF.

The chain carries TRBV28 and TRBJ1-2; weak D call: TRBD1 (5 bases). Germline CDR1 and CDR2: MDHEN and SYDVKM. The CDR3 sequence is 17 residues long. V was cut by 4 bases and J by 1 base, with 19 bases left in between. The CDR3 spells CASSSPGGGAYNYGYTF. For the CDR3, the DNA is TGTGCCAGCAGTTCCCCGGGGGGAGGGGCTTATAACTATGGCTACACCTTC.

This sequence joins TRBV5-1 and TRBJ2-7, with 10 bases identical to TRBD1. CDR1 and CDR2 from the germline V gene are SGHRS and YFSETQ. The CDR3 is 15 amino acids. With V trimmed by 3 bases and J by 5 bases, 8 bases remained unmatched. CDR3 region: CASSSTGTGAHEQYF. In DNA, the CDR3 is TGCGCCAGCAGCTCTACCGGGACAGGGGCCCACGAGCAGTACTTC.